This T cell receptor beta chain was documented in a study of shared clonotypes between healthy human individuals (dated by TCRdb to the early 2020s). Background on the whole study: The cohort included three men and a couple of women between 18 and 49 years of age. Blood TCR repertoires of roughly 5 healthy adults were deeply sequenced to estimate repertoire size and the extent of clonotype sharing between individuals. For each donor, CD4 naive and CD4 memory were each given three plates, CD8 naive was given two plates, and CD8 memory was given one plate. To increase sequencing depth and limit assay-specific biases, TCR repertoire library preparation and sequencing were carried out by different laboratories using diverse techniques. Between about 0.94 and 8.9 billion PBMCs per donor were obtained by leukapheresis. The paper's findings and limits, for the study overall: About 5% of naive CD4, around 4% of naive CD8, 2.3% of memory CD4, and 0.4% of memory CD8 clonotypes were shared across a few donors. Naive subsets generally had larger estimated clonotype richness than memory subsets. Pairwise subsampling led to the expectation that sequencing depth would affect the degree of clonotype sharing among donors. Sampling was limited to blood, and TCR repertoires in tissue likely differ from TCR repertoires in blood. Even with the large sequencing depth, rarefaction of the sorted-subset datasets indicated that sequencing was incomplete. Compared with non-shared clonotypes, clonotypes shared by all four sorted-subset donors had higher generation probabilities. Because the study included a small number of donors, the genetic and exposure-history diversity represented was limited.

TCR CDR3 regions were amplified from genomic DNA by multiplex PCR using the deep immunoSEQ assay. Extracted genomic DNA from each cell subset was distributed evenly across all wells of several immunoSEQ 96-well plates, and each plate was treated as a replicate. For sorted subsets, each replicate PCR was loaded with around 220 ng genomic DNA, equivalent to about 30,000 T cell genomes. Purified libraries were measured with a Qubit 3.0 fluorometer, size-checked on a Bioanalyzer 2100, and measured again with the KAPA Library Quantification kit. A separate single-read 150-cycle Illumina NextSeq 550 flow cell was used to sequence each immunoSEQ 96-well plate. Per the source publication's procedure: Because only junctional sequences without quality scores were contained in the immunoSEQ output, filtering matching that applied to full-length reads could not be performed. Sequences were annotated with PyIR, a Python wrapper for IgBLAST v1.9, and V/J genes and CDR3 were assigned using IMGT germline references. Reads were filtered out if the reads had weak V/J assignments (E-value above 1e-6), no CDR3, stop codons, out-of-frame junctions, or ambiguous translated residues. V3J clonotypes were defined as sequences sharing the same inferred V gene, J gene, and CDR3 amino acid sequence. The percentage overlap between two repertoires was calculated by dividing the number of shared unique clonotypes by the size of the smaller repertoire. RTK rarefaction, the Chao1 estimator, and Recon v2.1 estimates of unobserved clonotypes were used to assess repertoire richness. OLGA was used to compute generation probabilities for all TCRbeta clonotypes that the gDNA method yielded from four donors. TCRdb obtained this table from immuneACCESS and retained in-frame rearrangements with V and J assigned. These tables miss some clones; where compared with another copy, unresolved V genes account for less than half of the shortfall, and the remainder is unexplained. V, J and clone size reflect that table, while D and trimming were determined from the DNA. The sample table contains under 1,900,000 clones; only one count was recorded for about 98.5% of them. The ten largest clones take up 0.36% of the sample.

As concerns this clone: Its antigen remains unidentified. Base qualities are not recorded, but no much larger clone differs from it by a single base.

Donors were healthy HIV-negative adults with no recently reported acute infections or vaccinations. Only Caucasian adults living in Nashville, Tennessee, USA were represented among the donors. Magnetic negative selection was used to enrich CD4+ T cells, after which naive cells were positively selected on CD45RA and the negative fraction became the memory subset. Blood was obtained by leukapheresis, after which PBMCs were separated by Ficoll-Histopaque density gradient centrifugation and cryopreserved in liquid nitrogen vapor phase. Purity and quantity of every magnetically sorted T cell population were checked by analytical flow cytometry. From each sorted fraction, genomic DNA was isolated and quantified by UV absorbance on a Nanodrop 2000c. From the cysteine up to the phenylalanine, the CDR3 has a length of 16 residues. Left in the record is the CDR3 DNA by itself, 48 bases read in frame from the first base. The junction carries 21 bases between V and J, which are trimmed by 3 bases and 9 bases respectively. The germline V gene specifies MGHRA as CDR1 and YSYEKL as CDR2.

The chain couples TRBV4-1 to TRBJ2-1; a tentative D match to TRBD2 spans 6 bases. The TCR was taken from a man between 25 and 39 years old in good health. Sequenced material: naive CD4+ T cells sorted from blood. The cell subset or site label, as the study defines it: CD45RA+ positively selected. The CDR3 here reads CASSHLLASAYPEQFF. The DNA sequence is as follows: TGCGCCAGCAGCCACCTACTAGCTTCGGCATACCCTGAGCAGTTCTTC.